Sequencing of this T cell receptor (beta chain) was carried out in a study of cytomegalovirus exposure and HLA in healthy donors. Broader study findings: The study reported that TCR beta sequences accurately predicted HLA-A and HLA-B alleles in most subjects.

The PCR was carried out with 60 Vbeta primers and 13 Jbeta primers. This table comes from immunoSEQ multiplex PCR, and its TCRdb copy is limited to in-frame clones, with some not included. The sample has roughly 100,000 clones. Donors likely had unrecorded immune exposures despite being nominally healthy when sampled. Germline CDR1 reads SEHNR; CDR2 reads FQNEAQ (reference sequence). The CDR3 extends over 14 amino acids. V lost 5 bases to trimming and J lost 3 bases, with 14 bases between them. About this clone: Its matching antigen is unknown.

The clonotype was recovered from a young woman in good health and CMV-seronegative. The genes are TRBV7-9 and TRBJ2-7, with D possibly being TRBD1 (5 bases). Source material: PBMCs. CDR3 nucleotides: TGTGCCAGCAGCCCGTTTCCAGGGTTCTACGAGCAGTACTTC. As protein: CASSPFPGFYEQYF.